Listed below are T cell receptor beta chains from one sample, sequenced in a study of T cells in Graves' hyperthyroidism and ophthalmopathy. TCRdb re-analysed the multiplex PCR reads in MiXCR, keeping a single row per CDR3 protein. This sample has hundreds of thousands of distinct CDR3 sequences, with about 15% found just once. Sequencing used blood. These receptors were taken from a young woman with Graves' hyperthyroidism. CDR3s include the opening cysteine and the closing phenylalanine or tryptophan. The order of the fields is clone size, D gene, J gene, V gene, CDR3 DNA, CDR3 protein. The D gene is left open where the match is weak. Some rows have no size entry. The others give once, few or many, or a class for an expanded clone.

clone size: many; D gene: NA; J gene: TRBJ1-2; V gene: TRBV20-1; CDR3 DNA: TGCAGTGCCCCGAGAGTCAGGCGCGAGGAGGGCTACACCTTC; CDR3 protein: CSAPRVRREEGYTF
clone size: many; D gene: NA; J gene: TRBJ1-5; V gene: TRBV12-3/TRBV12-4; CDR3 DNA: TGTGCCAGCAGTCGAGACAGGTTGGGGCAGCCCCAGCATTTT; CDR3 protein: CASSRDRLGQPQHF
clone size: many; D gene: NA; J gene: TRBJ1-2; V gene: TRBV29-1; CDR3 DNA: TGCAGCTACTTAGGAGGCTATGGCTACACCTTC; CDR3 protein: CSYLGGYGYTF
clone size: many; D gene: TRBD1; J gene: TRBJ2-5; V gene: TRBV30; CDR3 DNA: TGTGCCTGGAGTTGGACAGGGTCGGCGACCCAGTACTTC; CDR3 protein: CAWSWTGSATQYF
clone size: many; D gene: TRBD2; J gene: TRBJ2-2; V gene: TRBV11-1; CDR3 DNA: TGTGCCAGCAGCTCCTCGGGACTAGCGGGGGAGGTCGGCCGGACCGGGGAGCTGTTTTTT; CDR3 protein: CASSSSGLAGEVGRTGELFF
clone size: few; D gene: NA; J gene: TRBJ1-1; V gene: TRBV7-9; CDR3 DNA: TGTGCCAGCAGCTTCCTTTCGTTGCGGTTTAGTTTCGACACTGAAGCTTTCTTT; CDR3 protein: CASSFLSLRFSFDTEAFF
clone size: few; D gene: NA; J gene: TRBJ1-5; V gene: TRBV20-1; CDR3 DNA: TGCAGTGCTAGGGCCACCCAGGGCAATCAGCCCCAGCATTTT; CDR3 protein: CSARATQGNQPQHF
clone size: few; D gene: NA; J gene: TRBJ2-2; V gene: TRBV19; CDR3 DNA: TGTGCCAGTAATCAGCGGTTCAACACCGGGGAGCTGTTTTTT; CDR3 protein: CASNQRFNTGELFF
clone size: NA; D gene: NA; J gene: TRBJ1-4; V gene: TRBV5-1; CDR3 DNA: TGCGCCAGCAAAACGGGGGCCAGGACTAATGAAAAACTGTTTTTT; CDR3 protein: CASKTGARTNEKLFF
clone size: NA; D gene: NA; J gene: TRBJ1-5; V gene: TRBV6-1; CDR3 DNA: TGTGCCAGCAGTGGGGGTCGGGGGCCCGATCAGCCCCAGCATTTT; CDR3 protein: CASSGGRGPDQPQHF
clone size: few; D gene: NA; J gene: TRBJ2-3; V gene: TRBV7-9; CDR3 DNA: TGTGCCAGCAGCTTAGGACTGGGTAGCGAGACTGAAAAGAAAGATTACCAGCACCCAGATACGCAGTATTTT; CDR3 protein: CASSLGLGSETEKKDYQHPDTQYF
clone size: NA; D gene: NA; J gene: TRBJ1-1; V gene: TRBV14; CDR3 DNA: TGTGCCAGCAGCCGCCGACCAATTATGGAGTGGGCGAACACTGAAGCTTTCTTT; CDR3 protein: CASSRRPIMEWANTEAFF
clone size: NA; D gene: TRBD1; J gene: TRBJ2-7; V gene: TRBV7-2; CDR3 DNA: TGTGCCAGCAGCCTACAAGGGGGCAGGGGACGTTACGAGCAGTACTTC; CDR3 protein: CASSLQGGRGRYEQYF
clone size: NA; D gene: NA; J gene: TRBJ1-5; V gene: TRBV2; CDR3 DNA: TGTGCCAGCAGGCCGGGAGGGGCTCAGCCCCAGCATTTT; CDR3 protein: CASRPGGAQPQHF
clone size: many; D gene: NA; J gene: TRBJ1-2; V gene: TRBV4-1; CDR3 DNA: TGCGCCAGCAGCCAAGTGGGGAGGGTTGGCTACACCTTC; CDR3 protein: CASSQVGRVGYTF
clone size: NA; D gene: NA; J gene: TRBJ1-1; V gene: TRBV20-1; CDR3 DNA: TGCAGTGCCAACCGTTTTGGTGCCGAAGCTTTCTTT; CDR3 protein: CSANRFGAEAFF
clone size: NA; D gene: NA; J gene: TRBJ2-3; V gene: TRBV20-1; CDR3 DNA: TGCAGTGCTAGAGTGGACAGCACAGATACGCAGTATTTT; CDR3 protein: CSARVDSTDTQYF
clone size: NA; D gene: TRBD2; J gene: TRBJ2-7; V gene: TRBV27; CDR3 DNA: TGTGCCAGCAGTATCCTAGCGGGAACTTTAGAGCAGTACTTC; CDR3 protein: CASSILAGTLEQYF
clone size: many; D gene: NA; J gene: TRBJ2-7; V gene: TRBV12-3/TRBV12-4; CDR3 DNA: TGTGCCAGCAGTTTAGGGACTGAAAACTACGAGCAGTACTTC; CDR3 protein: CASSLGTENYEQYF
clone size: many; D gene: NA; J gene: TRBJ2-7; V gene: TRBV24-1; CDR3 DNA: TGTGCCACCAGTGATTCGGGACCAGTATACGAGCAGTACTTC; CDR3 protein: CATSDSGPVYEQYF
clone size: many; D gene: TRBD1; J gene: TRBJ1-2; V gene: TRBV12-3/TRBV12-4; CDR3 DNA: TGTGCCAGCAGCGTACAGGGGGGGAACTATGGCTACACCTTC; CDR3 protein: CASSVQGGNYGYTF
clone size: many; D gene: NA; J gene: TRBJ2-7; V gene: TRBV18; CDR3 DNA: TGTGCCAGCTCACCGGGGATCTCCTACGAGCAGTACTTC; CDR3 protein: CASSPGISYEQYF
clone size: many; D gene: NA; J gene: TRBJ1-1; V gene: TRBV9; CDR3 DNA: TGTGCCAGCAGCGTAGCGGGTACGGGCACTGAAGCTTTCTTT; CDR3 protein: CASSVAGTGTEAFF